The clone carrying this TCR beta chain was seen a handful of times. Its antigen remains unidentified. As every portion of the isolated RNA was reverse transcribed, the sequencing read expressed TCRB transcripts. Naive, central memory and regulatory T cell samples averaged about 3.5 million reads. Profiling relied on immunoSEQ multiplex PCR, and the TCRdb table lists in-frame clones only, not all of them. The sample carries some 410,000 clones, roughly an eighth recorded once. This sample was included in a study of beta chain features in type 1 diabetes. Study observations and caveats: Healthy donors had naive, central memory and Treg TCRB repertoires that appeared less similar than those seen among patients.

This sequence was found in a woman between 18 and 29 years old in good health. The sample was naive CD4+ T cells from blood.

For the CDR3, the DNA is TGTGCCAGCAGCGTAGAAGGACAGGGGGGAGAAAAACTGTTTTTT. Translated: CASSVEGQGGEKLFF. The V gene is TRBV9, the J gene TRBJ1-4, with 10 bases that match TRBD1. Germline CDR1 and CDR2: SGDLS and YYNGEE. CDR3 length equals 15 residues. V gave up 0 bases and J gave up 8 bases; unmatched junction bases: 4. The variable domain in full, completed from reference TRBV9 and TRBJ1-4, reads DSGVTQTPKHLITATGQRVTLRCSPRSGDLSVYWYQQSLDQGLQFLIQYYNGEERAKGNILERFSAQQFPDLHSELNLSSLELGDSALYFCASSVEGQGGEKLFFGSGTQLSVL.